The entry below gives a single TCR beta chain sequence along with its context. Antigen unknown. These data originate in a study of response to subunit inactivated influenza vaccine. Study-wide points: The authors offered the suggestion that each seasonal influenza vaccination recruits few new T cells.

Trimming removed 7 bases from V and 3 bases from J; junction bases left unmatched: 6. Germline CDR1 reads SQVTM; CDR2 reads ANQGSEA. This CDR3 has 12 amino acids. TCRdb ran MiXCR on the RT-PCR reads and lists one entry per CDR3 protein. The table lists around 520,000 distinct CDR3 sequences, around 25% of them singletons. The chain is built from TRBV29-1 and TRBJ2-7, with 7 bases fitting TRBD1. This clonotype was sampled from a man aged 50-59 years who received an inactivated influenza vaccine. This sample comprised CD4+ T cells sorted from PBMCs, obtained 4 to 6 days after vaccination. The DNA of the CDR3 is TGCAGCGCCAGGGACAGCCTCTACGAGCAGTACTTC. Translation: CSARDSLYEQYF.